This TCR beta chain was sequenced in a study of CD8 T cells in Susac syndrome (dated by TCRdb to the late 2010s). About the investigation overall: The study used repertoire sequencing to test whether antigen drove CD8+ T cell activation and differentiation in Susac syndrome. CD8+ T cell repertoire clonality was compared between around eleven healthy donors, approximately 14 Susac syndrome patients and around 15 multiple sclerosis patients. Overall study results and their limits: The study acknowledged that relatively few individuals were included in the TCR sequencing and HLA analysis.

Peripheral blood CD8+ and CD4+ T cells from healthy donors, Susac syndrome patients and multiple sclerosis patients were profiled by high-throughput TCR beta sequencing. Healthy donors were included as age- and sex-matched controls. CD8+ TEMRA cells were enriched by FACS, while bulk CD8+ and CD4+ T cells were purified by magnetic negative isolation. Blood was collected in EDTA tubes and processed within 24 hours, with PBMCs isolated through density gradient centrifugation. PBMCs intended for TCR sequencing were cryopreserved in liquid nitrogen and were subsequently thawed in a 37 degrees C water bath. The sorted or isolated CD4+, CD8+ and CD8+ TEMRA cells reached a purity of at least 90%. The germline V gene (reference sequence) gives CDR1 as GTSNPN and CDR2 as SVGIG. The CDR3 spans 12 residues, from the cysteine through the phenylalanine. CDR3 DNA is the only sequence kept; it has 36 bases, read in frame from the first base. Trimming leaves V shorter by 8 bases and J shorter by 5 bases, with the junction holding 6 bases beyond the gene matches.

About this clonotype itself: The antigen it binds to is not known. Qualities for individual bases were not recorded, and no much larger clone is one base off.

RNA was extracted using the RNeasy kit, and roughly 0.45 to 1 microgram was reverse transcribed with random hexamers. The immunoSEQ multiplex PCR assay, which covers 54 Vbeta and 13 Jbeta segments, was used to amplify TCR beta CDR3 regions. To correct PCR amplification bias, a synthetic template baseline was used for both primer optimization and computational correction. The study's own analysis went as follows. Reads were assigned to V, D and J genes according to IMGT and analyzed in immunoSEQ Analyzer, with only productive sequences retained. Clonality was computed as one minus Shannon entropy normalized by log2 of the number of productive unique sequences. Public and private clones were assessed among the 100 most prevalent clones of each patient and control. A clone was defined as Susac-specific if it was absent from the healthy and MS cohorts, from 950 to 1,300 published viral clones and from other ImmuneACCESS disease sequences. The public reads were quality trimmed at Q25 with fastp and then assembled into clones with MiXCR by TCRdb, keeping productive beta chains. Rows merge per CDR3 protein into single entries with the most common DNA and genes. These V and J calls derive from TCRdb rather than the authors' analysis. Here the sample has 120,000 to 150,000 distinct CDR3 sequences; roughly 94% occur a single time. Clones ranked in the top ten supply approximately 0.25% of the sample.

This chain is built from TRBV30 and TRBJ2-5, and TRBD1 matches 9 of the central bases. The sequence derives from a human donor in good health. Source material: CD8+ T cells from PBMCs. CDR3 loop: CARGQGGETQYF. The nucleotide sequence is given as TGTGCCCGGGGACAGGGTGGGGAGACCCAGTACTTC.